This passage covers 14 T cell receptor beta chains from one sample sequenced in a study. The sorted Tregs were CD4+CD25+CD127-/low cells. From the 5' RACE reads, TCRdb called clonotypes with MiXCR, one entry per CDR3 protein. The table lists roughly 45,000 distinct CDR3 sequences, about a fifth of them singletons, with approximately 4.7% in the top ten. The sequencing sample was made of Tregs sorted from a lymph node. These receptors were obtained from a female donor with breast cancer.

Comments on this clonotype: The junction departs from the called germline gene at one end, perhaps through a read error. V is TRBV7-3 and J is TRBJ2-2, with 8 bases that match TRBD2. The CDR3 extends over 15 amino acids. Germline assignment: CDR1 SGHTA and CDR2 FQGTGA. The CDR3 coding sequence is TGTGCCAGCAGTTTAACTGCGGGAGGCACCGGGGAGCTGTTTTTT. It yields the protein CASSLTAGGTGELFF.

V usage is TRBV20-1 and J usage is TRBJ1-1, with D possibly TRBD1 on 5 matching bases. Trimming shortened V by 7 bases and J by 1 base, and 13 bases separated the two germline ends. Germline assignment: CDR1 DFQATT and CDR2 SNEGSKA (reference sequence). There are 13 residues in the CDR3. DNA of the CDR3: TGCAGTGATCTAAAGGACACGAACACTGAAGCTTTCTTT. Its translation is CSDLKDTNTEAFF.

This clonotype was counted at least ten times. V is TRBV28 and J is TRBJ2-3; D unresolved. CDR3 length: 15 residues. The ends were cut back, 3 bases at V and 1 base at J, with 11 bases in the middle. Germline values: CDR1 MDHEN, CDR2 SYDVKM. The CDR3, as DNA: TGTGCCAGCAGTTTCGAGGAGCCTGGCACAGATACGCAGTATTTT. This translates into CASSFEEPGTDTQYF.

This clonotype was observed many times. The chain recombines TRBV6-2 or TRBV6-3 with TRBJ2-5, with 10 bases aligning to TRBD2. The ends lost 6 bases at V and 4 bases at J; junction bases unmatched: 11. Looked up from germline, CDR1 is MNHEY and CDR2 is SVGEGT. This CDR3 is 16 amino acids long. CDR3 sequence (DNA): TGTGCCAGCAGCCCTCTAAAAATAGCGGGAGGAGAGACCCAGTACTTC. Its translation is CASSPLKIAGGETQYF.

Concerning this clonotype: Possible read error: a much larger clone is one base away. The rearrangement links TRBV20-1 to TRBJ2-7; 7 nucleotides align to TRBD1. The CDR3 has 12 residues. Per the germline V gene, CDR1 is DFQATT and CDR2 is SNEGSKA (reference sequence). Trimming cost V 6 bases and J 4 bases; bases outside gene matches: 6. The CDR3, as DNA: TGCAGTGCGAGTCAGGGGGTGTACGAGCAGTACTTC. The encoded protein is CSASQGVYEQYF.

The CDR3 loop reads CASTLTGGSPLHF. CDR3 coding DNA: TGTGCCAGCACTTTGACAGGGGGTTCACCCCTCCACTTT. V gene TRBV6-6 combines with J gene TRBJ1-6; 9 nucleotides align to TRBD1. CDR3 size: 13 residues. V lost 7 bases and J lost 9; bases outside the gene matches: 4. The V gene's germline CDR1 is MNHNY and CDR2 SVGAGI (reference sequence).

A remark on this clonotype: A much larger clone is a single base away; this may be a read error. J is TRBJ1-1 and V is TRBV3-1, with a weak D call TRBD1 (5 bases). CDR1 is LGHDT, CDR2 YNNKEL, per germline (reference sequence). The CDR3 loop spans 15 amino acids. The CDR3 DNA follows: TGTGCCAGCAGCCAAGGTGGGGGGGGAAGAACTGAAGCTTGCTTT. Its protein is CASSQGGGGRTEACF.

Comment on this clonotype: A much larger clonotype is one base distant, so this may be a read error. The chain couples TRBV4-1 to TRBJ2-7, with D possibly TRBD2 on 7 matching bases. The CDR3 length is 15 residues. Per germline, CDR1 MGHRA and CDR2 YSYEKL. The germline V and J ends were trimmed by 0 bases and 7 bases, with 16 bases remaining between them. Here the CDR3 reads CASSQDRRGAEEQYF. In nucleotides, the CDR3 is TGCGCCAGCAGCCAAGATAGACGGGGGGCAGAGGAGCAGTACTTC.

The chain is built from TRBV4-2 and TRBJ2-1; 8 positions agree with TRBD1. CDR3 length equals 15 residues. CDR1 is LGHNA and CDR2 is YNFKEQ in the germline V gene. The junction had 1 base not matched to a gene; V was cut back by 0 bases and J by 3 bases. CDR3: CASSQETGDYNEQFF. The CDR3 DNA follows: TGTGCCAGCAGCCAAGAGACAGGGGACTACAATGAGCAGTTCTTC.

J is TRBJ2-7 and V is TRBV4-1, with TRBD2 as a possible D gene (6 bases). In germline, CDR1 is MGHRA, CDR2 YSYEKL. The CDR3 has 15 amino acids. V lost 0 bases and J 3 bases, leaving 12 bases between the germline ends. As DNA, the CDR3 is TGCGCCAGCAGCCAAGAGCGGGGACGTTACTACGAGCAGTACTTC. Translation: CASSQERGRYYEQYF.

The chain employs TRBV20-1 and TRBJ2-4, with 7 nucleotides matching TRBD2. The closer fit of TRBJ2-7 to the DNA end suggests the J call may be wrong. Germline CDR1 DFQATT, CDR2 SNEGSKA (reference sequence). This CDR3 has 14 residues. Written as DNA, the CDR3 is TGCAGTGCCCCTCGCGGGGGAGACTCCTACGAGCAGTACTTC. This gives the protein CSAPRGGDSYEQYF.

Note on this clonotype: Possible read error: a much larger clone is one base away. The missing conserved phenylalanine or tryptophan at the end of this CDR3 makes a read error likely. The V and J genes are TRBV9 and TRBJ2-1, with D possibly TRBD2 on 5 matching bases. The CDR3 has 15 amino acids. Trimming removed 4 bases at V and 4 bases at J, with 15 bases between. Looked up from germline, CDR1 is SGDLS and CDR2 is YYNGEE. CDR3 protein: CASSPHEGIYNEQFS. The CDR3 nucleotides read TGTGCCAGCAGCCCACACGAGGGAATATACAATGAGCAGTTCTCC.

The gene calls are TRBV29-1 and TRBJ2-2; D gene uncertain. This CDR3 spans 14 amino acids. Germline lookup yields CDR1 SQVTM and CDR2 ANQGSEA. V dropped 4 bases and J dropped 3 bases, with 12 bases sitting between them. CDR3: CSVGLGQYTGELFF. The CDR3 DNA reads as TGCAGCGTTGGCCTCGGCCAGTACACCGGGGAGCTGTTTTTT.

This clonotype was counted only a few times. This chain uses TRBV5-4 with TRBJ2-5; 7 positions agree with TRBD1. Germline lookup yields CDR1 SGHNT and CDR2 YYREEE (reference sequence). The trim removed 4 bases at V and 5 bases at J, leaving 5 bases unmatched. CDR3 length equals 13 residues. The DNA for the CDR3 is TGTGCCAGCAGCCACCTGACAGGGGAGACCCAGTACTTC. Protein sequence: CASSHLTGETQYF. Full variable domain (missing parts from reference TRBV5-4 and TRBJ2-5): ETGVTQSPTHLIKTRGQQVTLRCSSQSGHNTVSWYQQALGQGPQFIFQYYREEENGRGNFPPRFSGLQFPNYSSELNVNALELDDSALYLCASSHLTGETQYFGPGTRLLVL.